This record looks at one T cell receptor beta chain sequence and its context. The antigen is not known. Unexposed donor CD4+ T cells date from about 2011-2018, before the COVID-19 pandemic. The cells were cultured for roughly 11 days before CD4+ T cells were isolated. This entry is derived from a study of CD4 T cells in relation to SARS-CoV-2 and coronaviruses. Libraries were prepared by immunoSEQ multiplex PCR; TCRdb keeps only in-frame clonotypes and omits some of them. The sample has some 28,000 clones, about 79% seen once. After removal of 5 bases from V and 6 bases from J, the junction contained 11 bases not matched to a gene. The V gene's germline CDR1 is PRHDT and CDR2 FYEKMQ (reference sequence). The CDR3 is made up of 15 amino acids.

The receptor was isolated from a human donor in good health. The sequencing input was CD4+ T cells from PBMCs, cultured in vitro. The chain links TRBV13 to TRBJ2-3; 7 bases line up with TRBD1. In nucleotides, the CDR3 is TGTGCCAGCAGCCGAACAGGGGTGGGTGGGGATACGCAGTATTTT. Translation gives CASSRTGVGGDTQYF.